What follows are 18 T cell receptor beta chains derived from one specimen sequenced in a study of T cell repertoires in cytomegalovirus infection. Via MiXCR, TCRdb re-called the reads, giving one row per CDR3 protein. This table has 900,000 to 950,000 distinct CDR3 sequences, roughly a third appearing once. These receptors have no known antigen. Sequences were derived from cultured CD8+ T cells from PBMCs, sampled from culture after CMV antigen stimulation. Every receptor here comes from a human donor in good health (CMV status not recorded). Some clones in this sample may be carry-over from other donors' samples.

This chain's CDR3 is CASEGHYRSNQPQHF. DNA for the CDR3: TGCGCCAGCGAGGGCCATTACAGGAGCAATCAGCCCCAGCATTTT. The chain recombines TRBV4-1 with TRBJ1-5; perhaps TRBD1 as D (5 bases). The V gene lost 8 bases and the J gene lost 1 base, with 15 bases spanning the gap. In germline, CDR1 is MGHRA, CDR2 YSYEKL. This CDR3 has 15 residues.

V and J are TRBV5-6 and TRBJ2-1, with a tentative D call TRBD2 (6 bases). Deletions cut 4 bases from V and 6 bases from J, with 17 bases between. CDR1 SGHDT and CDR2 YYEEEE come from the germline V gene. The CDR3 is 15 amino acids. The CDR3 sequence is CASSGGTSPRNEQFF. Written as DNA, the CDR3 is TGTGCCAGCAGCGGGGGGACTTCCCCTCGCAATGAGCAGTTCTTC. Complete variable domain (other parts from reference TRBV5-6 and TRBJ2-1): DAGVTQSPTHLIKTRGQQVTLRCSPKSGHDTVSWYQQALGQGPQFIFQYYEEEERQRGNFPDRFSGHQFPNYSSELNVNALLLGDSALYLCASSGGTSPRNEQFFGPGTRLTVL.

The J gene is TRBJ1-1, the V gene TRBV7-6; possible D gene TRBD1, 5 bases. Germline CDR1 is SGHVS and CDR2 is FNYEAQ. Between the trimmed V and J ends, which lost 4 bases and 5 bases, there was a span of 14 bases. There are 14 residues in the CDR3. CDR3 residues: CASSSTRGETEAFF. As DNA, the CDR3 is TGTGCCAGCAGCTCCACACGGGGGGAGACTGAAGCTTTCTTT.

The rearrangement joins TRBV5-6 to TRBJ2-7; 7 bases are a match to TRBD1. The germline CDR1 and CDR2 sequences are SGHDT and YYEEEE. J gave up 4 bases and V 3 bases, and 10 bases lay outside the gene matches. This CDR3 comprises 15 residues. CDR3 protein: CASSWPGQFPYEQYF. The CDR3 DNA sequence: TGTGCCAGCAGCTGGCCGGGACAGTTCCCTTACGAGCAGTACTTC.

The chain joins TRBV6-1 to TRBJ1-3; D might be TRBD1 (5 bases). This CDR3 contains 17 residues. Trimming cost V 4 bases and J 0 bases, with 16 bases left between them. The V gene's germline CDR1 is MNHNS and CDR2 SASEGT. The CDR3 DNA follows: TGTGCCAGCAGTGTAAACCCCGGGGGGTACTCTGGAAACACCATATATTTT. It is translated as CASSVNPGGYSGNTIYF.

The table lists this clonotype with many counts. This chain joins TRBV7-2 and TRBJ2-1; 10 bases are a match to TRBD2. This CDR3 spans 17 amino acids. Germline V gives CDR1 SGHTA, CDR2 FQGNSA. The junction had 10 bases not matched to a gene; V was cut back by 1 base and J by 7 bases. As DNA, the CDR3 is TGTGCCAGCAGCTTAGACCCTAGCGGGGGACTTCGGAATGAGCAGTTCTTC. It yields the protein CASSLDPSGGLRNEQFF.

This chain uses TRBV4-3 with TRBJ1-1; 9 bases match TRBD1. CDR3 length: 16 amino acids. Germline CDR1 reads LGHNA; CDR2 reads YSLEER. Trimming cost V 4 bases and J 3 bases; bases outside gene matches: 9. This CDR3 reads CASSPGTGSGDTEAFF. Here the CDR3 DNA reads TGCGCCAGCAGCCCCGGGACAGGGTCCGGAGACACTGAAGCTTTCTTT.

This clonotype came up a few times. The chain carries TRBV4-1 and TRBJ2-1; D may be TRBD1 (5 bases). Looked up from germline, CDR1 is MGHRA and CDR2 is YSYEKL. Deletions cut 1 base from V and 4 bases from J, with 17 bases between. The CDR3 extends over 17 amino acids. The CDR3 sequence is CASSQVTTEHGYNEQFF. The DNA of the CDR3 is TGCGCCAGCAGCCAAGTTACGACAGAGCACGGTTACAATGAGCAGTTCTTC.

This clonotype was found a few times. This chain connects TRBV19 to TRBJ1-1; 9 bases are a match to TRBD1. Trimming cost V 2 bases and J 0 bases; bases outside gene matches: 7. Germline CDR1 LNHDA, CDR2 SQIVND (reference sequence). This CDR3 is built from 17 residues. The CDR3 coding sequence is TGTGCCAGTAGTATATGGTGGACAGGGGCGATGAACACTGAAGCTTTCTTT. Residues: CASSIWWTGAMNTEAFF. The variable domain in full, completed from reference TRBV19 and TRBJ1-1, reads DGGITQSPKYLFRKEGQNVTLSCEQNLNHDAMYWYRQDPGQGLRLIYYSQIVNDFQKGDIAEGYSVSREKKESFPLTVTSAQKNPTAFYLCASSIWWTGAMNTEAFFGQGTRLTVV.

This clonotype has a handful of counts. The chain uses TRBV12-3 or TRBV12-4 and TRBJ1-2; 9 bases are shared with TRBD1. This CDR3 comprises 19 residues. The V segment lost 3 bases and the J segment 2 bases; nucleotides outside the gene matches: 16. In nucleotides, the CDR3 is TGTGCCAGCAGTTTTATAACAGGGGGCGTTGAGGAACCAAACTATGGCTACACCTTC. It encodes CASSFITGGVEEPNYGYTF.

This chain connects TRBV12-3 or TRBV12-4 to TRBJ1-2; D ambiguous. This CDR3 contains 12 residues. Trimming removed 3 bases at V and 9 bases at J, with 11 bases between. DNA of the CDR3: TGTGCCAGCAGTTTTGAGGGCACGCGCTACACCTTC. Encoded protein: CASSFEGTRYTF.

The genes are TRBV20-1 and TRBJ1-2, with D possibly being TRBD1 (5 bases). Germline V gene lookup returns CDR1 DFQATT and CDR2 SNEGSKA (reference sequence). This CDR3 has 15 amino acids. V lost 3 bases and J 4 bases, leaving 18 bases between the germline ends. CDR3 DNA sequence: TGCAGTGCTAGCGCGGGACGGGGAAGTAGCTATGGCTACACCTTC. It yields the protein CSASAGRGSSYGYTF.

This clonotype was detected only a few times. The J gene is TRBJ1-1, the V gene TRBV12-3 or TRBV12-4, with TRBD1 matching over 7 bases. The CDR3 consists of 14 residues. V dropped 2 bases and J dropped 4; count of bases not matched to a gene: 4. This CDR3 reads CASSLNSGGTEAFF. Written as DNA, the CDR3 is TGTGCCAGCAGTTTAAATTCAGGGGGCACTGAAGCTTTCTTT.

The chain recombines TRBV3-1 with TRBJ2-1; TRBD2 agrees at 7 bases. The CDR3 has 16 residues. V trimming: 2 bases; J trimming: 4 bases; junction bases outside the gene matches: 8. Germline V gene lookup returns CDR1 LGHDT and CDR2 YNNKEL (reference sequence). This CDR3 is CASSQRGSGAYNEQFF. CDR3 coding DNA: TGTGCCAGCAGCCAAAGAGGAAGCGGGGCGTACAATGAGCAGTTCTTC.

This clonotype was observed a few times. The chain employs TRBV27 and TRBJ2-1; tentative D call: TRBD1 (7 bases). Germline V gives CDR1 MNHEY, CDR2 SMNVEV (reference sequence). This CDR3 has 16 residues. The V end was cut by 2 bases, the J end by 3 bases, with 14 bases between. CDR3 in DNA: TGTGCCAGCAGTTTAGATAGACAGGGACTCTACAATGAGCAGTTCTTC. This sequence encodes CASSLDRQGLYNEQFF.

This clonotype was seen a few times. The V call is TRBV15, the J call TRBJ1-1, with D hard to call. This CDR3 comprises 15 residues. Trimming left V 0 bases short and J 6 bases short, with 14 bases between. Germline CDR1 is LNHNV and CDR2 is YYDKDF (reference sequence). CDR3 sequence reads: CATSRDRQFGSEAFF. In DNA, the CDR3 is TGTGCCACCAGCAGAGATCGTCAATTTGGGTCTGAAGCTTTCTTT.

This chain connects TRBV27 to TRBJ1-4; TRBD1 might be the D (5 bases). This CDR3 spans 16 amino acids. CDR1 is MNHEY, CDR2 SMNVEV, per germline (reference sequence). The germline V and J ends were trimmed by 6 bases and 0 bases, with 14 bases remaining between them. CDR3 DNA: TGTGCCAGCAGAACTGGGGGGGTTTCAACTAATGAAAAACTGTTTTTT. Translating it yields CASRTGGVSTNEKLFF.

The chain couples TRBV4-1 to TRBJ1-5, with TRBD1 identical over 9 bases. V gave up 0 bases and J gave up 6 bases; unmatched junction bases: 0. Germline-derived CDR1 and CDR2 are MGHRA and YSYEKL. There are 14 residues in the CDR3. CDR3 sequence reads: CASSQETGGQPQHF. The CDR3 DNA follows: TGCGCCAGCAGCCAAGAGACAGGGGGTCAGCCCCAGCATTTT.